Below, 9 T cell receptor beta chains from the same sample are listed, as sequenced in a study of OX40 agonist ivuxolimab in advanced cancers. Profiled with immunoSEQ multiplex PCR; TCRdb holds only in-frame clones, not every one. Of about 94,000 clones listed, roughly 84% are singletons. Specimen: CD4+ or CD8+ T cells sorted from blood, collected in a trial of the OX40 agonist ivuxolimab. All receptors derive from an adult with an advanced solid tumor such as melanoma, head and neck, liver or kidney cancer.

The rearrangement joins TRBV7-2 to TRBJ2-5; D unresolved. Between the trimmed V and J ends, which lost 5 bases and 0 bases, there was a span of 4 bases. The CDR3 sequence is 12 residues long. Germline V lookup: CDR1 SGHTA, CDR2 FQGNSA. CDR3: CASSAYQETQYF. The CDR3 coding sequence is TGTGCCAGCAGCGCCTACCAAGAGACCCAGTACTTC.

The chain joins TRBV10-3 to TRBJ2-2; a possible D gene is TRBD2 (6 bases). This CDR3 has 18 residues. V was shortened by 4 bases and J by 0 bases, with 18 bases between the two germline ends. CDR1 and CDR2 from the germline V gene are ENHRY and SYGVKD. The CDR3 sequence: CAISGKMGGRANTGELFF. The CDR3 nucleotides read TGTGCCATCAGTGGTAAAATGGGAGGCAGAGCGAACACCGGGGAGCTGTTTTTT.

This clone came up a few times. This rearrangement joins TRBV19 to TRBJ1-2; D remains unclear. V dropped 6 bases and J dropped 7 bases, with 21 bases sitting between them. CDR3 length equals 15 residues. Germline CDR1 and CDR2: LNHDA and SQIVND (reference sequence). CDR3 protein: CASSFPGVAMRGYTF. The DNA of the CDR3 is TGTGCCAGTAGCTTCCCCGGGGTTGCTATGCGTGGCTACACCTTC.

This clone showed up just a few times. The V gene is TRBV4-3, the J gene TRBJ2-7; TRBD2 agrees at 9 bases. Germline lookup yields CDR1 LGHNA and CDR2 YSLEER. This CDR3 is built from 15 residues. Trimming removed 4 bases from V and 3 bases from J; junction bases left unmatched: 7. CDR3: CASSRFAGGRYEQYF. CDR3 in DNA: TGCGCCAGCAGCCGCTTTGCGGGGGGGCGCTACGAGCAGTACTTC.

This clone was seen a single time. The chain links TRBV7-8 to TRBJ1-1; D might be TRBD1 (5 bases). This CDR3 spans 16 amino acids. CDR1 and CDR2 from the germline V gene are SGHVS and FQNEAQ. V shed 7 bases and J shed 3 bases, with 21 bases lying between them. This CDR3 is CASIPPEGRPDTEAFF. In nucleotides, the CDR3 is TGTGCCAGCATTCCTCCCGAGGGGCGTCCGGACACTGAAGCTTTCTTT.

The V and J genes are TRBV28 and TRBJ2-1, with 10 bases lining up with TRBD2. The CDR3 covers 15 residues. The germline CDR1 and CDR2 sequences are MDHEN and SYDVKM. Losses at the gene ends were 5 bases for V and 7 bases for J; bases not matched to a gene: 8. In nucleotides, the CDR3 is TGTGCCAGCAGTCCCGGTACTAGCGGGACAAATGAGCAGTTCTTC. Encoded protein: CASSPGTSGTNEQFF.

V is TRBV19 and J is TRBJ1-6, with D possibly TRBD1 on 5 matching bases. Germline CDR1 is LNHDA and CDR2 is SQIVND (reference sequence). The CDR3 runs to 14 residues. V was clipped by 7 bases and J by 7 bases, with 14 bases between them. The CDR3 nucleotides are TGTGCCAGTAAGGTCCAGGGCACGAATTCACCCCTCCACTTT. Translating gives CASKVQGTNSPLHF.

This chain uses TRBV6-6 with TRBJ2-2, with D possibly matching TRBD2 (6 bases). Trimming removed 0 bases at V and 5 bases at J, with 10 bases between. The germline gives CDR1 MNHNY, CDR2 SVGAGI (reference sequence). This CDR3 spans 15 amino acids. This chain's CDR3 is CASSYSSAGTGELFF. The CDR3 DNA sequence: TGTGCCAGCAGTTACTCGTCGGCGGGAACCGGGGAGCTGTTTTTT.

With respect to this clone: One end of the junction varies from germline; a read error may be responsible. This chain uses TRBV5-4 with TRBJ2-7, with TRBD1 matching over 7 bases. Per germline, CDR1 SGHNT and CDR2 YYREEE (reference sequence). The CDR3 covers 13 residues. DNA of the CDR3: TGTGCCAGCAGCTTGCCCAACCGGGACAGCTTCTTCTTC. Protein: CASSLPNRDSFFF.